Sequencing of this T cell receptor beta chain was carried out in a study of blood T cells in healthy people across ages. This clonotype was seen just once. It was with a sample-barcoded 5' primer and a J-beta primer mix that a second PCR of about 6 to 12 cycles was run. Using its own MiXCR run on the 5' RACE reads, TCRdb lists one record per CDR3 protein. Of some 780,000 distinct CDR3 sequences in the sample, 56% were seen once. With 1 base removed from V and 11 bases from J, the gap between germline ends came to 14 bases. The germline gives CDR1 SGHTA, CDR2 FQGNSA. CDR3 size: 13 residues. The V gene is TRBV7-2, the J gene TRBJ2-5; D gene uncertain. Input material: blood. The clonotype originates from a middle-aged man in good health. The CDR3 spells CASSLGSSREQYF. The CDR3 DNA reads TGTGCCAGCAGCTTAGGGAGCTCGCGTGAGCAGTACTTC.